Sequencing of this T cell receptor (beta chain) was carried out in a study of OX40 agonist ivuxolimab in advanced cancers. The wider study: With a range of roughly 20 to 80, age averaged approximately 64 years, and 65% to 85% were male. Regarding the study as a whole: CD8+ T cells averaged more expanded clones than CD4+. By week 6 at 0.1 to 3.0 mg/kg, blood CD4+ and CD8+ T cells had expanded clonally.

Prior autoimmune disease or systemic immunosuppression barred patients. This clone has just a few counts. The antigen remains unidentified. Measured with immunoSEQ multiplex PCR; TCRdb has only the in-frame clones, and not every one. Of 95,000 to 150,000 clones listed, just under 95% are singletons. The V and J ends lost 2 bases and 8 bases, in that order; junction bases with no gene match: 4. The CDR3 runs to 15 residues. Germline CDR1 is MNHEY and CDR2 is SVGAGI. The J gene is TRBJ1-6, the V gene TRBV6-5; 9 bases align to TRBD1. The TCR was taken from an adult with an advanced solid tumor such as melanoma, head and neck, liver or kidney cancer. This sample comprised CD4+ or CD8+ T cells sorted from blood, obtained in a trial of the OX40 agonist ivuxolimab. CDR3 bases: TGTGCCAGCAGTTACGGTACAGGGGGCTATTCACCCCTCCACTTT. Its protein product is CASSYGTGGYSPLHF.